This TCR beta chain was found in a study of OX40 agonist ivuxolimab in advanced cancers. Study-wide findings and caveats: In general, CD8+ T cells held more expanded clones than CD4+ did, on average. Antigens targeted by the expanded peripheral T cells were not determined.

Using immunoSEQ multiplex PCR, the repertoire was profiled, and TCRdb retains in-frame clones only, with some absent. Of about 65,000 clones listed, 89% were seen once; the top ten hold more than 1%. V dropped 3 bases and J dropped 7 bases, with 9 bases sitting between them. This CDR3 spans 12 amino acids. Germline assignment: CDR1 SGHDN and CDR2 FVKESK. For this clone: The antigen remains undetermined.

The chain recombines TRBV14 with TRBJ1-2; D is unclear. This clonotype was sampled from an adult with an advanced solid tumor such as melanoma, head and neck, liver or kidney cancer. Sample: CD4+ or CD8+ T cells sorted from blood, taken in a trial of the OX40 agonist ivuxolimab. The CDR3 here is CASSHSGFGYTF. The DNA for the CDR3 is TGTGCCAGCAGCCATTCAGGTTTTGGCTACACCTTC.